This TCR beta chain emerged from a study of blood T cell repertoires in COVID-19. Study at large: The United States, Italy and Spain supplied acute and convalescent COVID-19 samples. T cells, B-cell-depleted T cells, or PBMCs supplied cDNA or gDNA.

V was shortened by 1 base and J by 0 bases, with 12 bases between the two germline ends. The CDR3 consists of 16 residues. Germline CDR1 and CDR2: LNHNV and YYDKDF (reference sequence). Authors' analysis steps: Amplified reference gene primers provided the basis for estimating nucleated cell counts. This table comes from immunoSEQ multiplex PCR, and its TCRdb copy is limited to in-frame clones, with some not included. Clone size and the V and J calls come from that table; the DNA yielded D and trimming. This sample carries hundreds of thousands of clones, just over 85% of them seen once, and the ten largest clones take roughly 1.4%.

V usage is TRBV15 and J usage is TRBJ2-5; D may be TRBD2 (6 bases). The sequence derives from a woman in her twenties or thirties with active or convalescent COVID-19. The sequenced sample was peripheral blood. CDR3 bases: TGTGCCACCAGCAGAGGTAGCGGAGAGTACCAAGAGACCCAGTACTTC. It translates to CATSRGSGEYQETQYF.